This TCR beta chain came from a study of blood T cell repertoires in COVID-19 (dated by TCRdb to the early 2020s). Looking at the study overall: Collaborator samples came from the United States, Italy and Spain and covered acute and convalescent phases of COVID-19. The prospective study material was composed of cDNA or gDNA derived from T cells, B-cell-depleted T cells, or PBMCs. Subjects who had been exposed to COVID-19, were actively infected with it, or had recovered from it provided the deeply sampled blood TCRbeta repertoires that made up the dataset. The repertoires were released in a freely available public database intended as a resource for research on the immune response to SARS-CoV-2. The samples were drawn from the first 160 participants of the ongoing ImmuneRACE study and from 1,200 or so subjects provided by 6 global collaborators. A de-identified subject ID, COVID-19 status, age in years and sex were almost always included in the sample metadata. Where HLA class I and class II types were available, the types were taken from metadata supplied by the sample provider, not from assay-based typing. Study-wide conclusions, independent of this receptor: The amount of clinical and demographic metadata varied by source and participant and was provided uncurated.

Notes on this clone: Its antigen has not been determined. Base qualities are not at hand, and no much larger clone is one base apart.

The immunoSEQ Assay, a bias-controlled multiplex PCR, was used to amplify TCRbeta CDR3 regions from genomic DNA. The authors' pipeline ran thus. Within the assay, amplification of reference gene primers was used to estimate how many nucleated cells each sample contained. Sequence reads were collapsed and filtered to measure the absolute abundance of every unique TCRbeta CDR3 rearrangement. Productive Simpson clonality was computed per sample as the square root of Simpson's diversity index over productive rearrangements. Imported from immuneACCESS, the table was reduced by TCRdb to in-frame sequences with V and J called. These copies leave out some clones; in studies compared against another copy, an unresolved V gene accounts for under half, and the cause of the remainder is not known. V and J calls and clone size are those listed in that table; D and trimming were worked out from the DNA. The sample table shows more than 70,000 clones, and roughly nine tenths are seen once. The ten top clones hold about 9.1% of the sample.

Reading from cysteine to phenylalanine, the CDR3 counts 13 amino acids. Solely the CDR3 DNA is kept, with 39 bases framed from the first base. CDR1 is given as LNHDA and CDR2 as SQIVND, both from the germline V gene (reference sequence). Trimmed from V: 6 bases; trimmed from J: 7 bases; junction bases lacking a gene match: 5. Each collaborating institution followed its own protocols to collect whole blood in K2EDTA tubes. For TCRbeta analysis, collaborators shipped samples in one of three forms: frozen whole blood, isolated PBMCs, or DNA extracted from either of those sample types. The TCR originated in a man over 45 with acute or convalescent COVID-19. Sequenced input: peripheral blood. The rearranged chain carries TRBV19 and TRBJ1-5; 8 middle bases align to TRBD1. This receptor carries the CDR3 CASRDRETQPQHF. The nucleotides read TGTGCCAGTAGGGACAGGGAGACGCAGCCCCAGCATTTT.